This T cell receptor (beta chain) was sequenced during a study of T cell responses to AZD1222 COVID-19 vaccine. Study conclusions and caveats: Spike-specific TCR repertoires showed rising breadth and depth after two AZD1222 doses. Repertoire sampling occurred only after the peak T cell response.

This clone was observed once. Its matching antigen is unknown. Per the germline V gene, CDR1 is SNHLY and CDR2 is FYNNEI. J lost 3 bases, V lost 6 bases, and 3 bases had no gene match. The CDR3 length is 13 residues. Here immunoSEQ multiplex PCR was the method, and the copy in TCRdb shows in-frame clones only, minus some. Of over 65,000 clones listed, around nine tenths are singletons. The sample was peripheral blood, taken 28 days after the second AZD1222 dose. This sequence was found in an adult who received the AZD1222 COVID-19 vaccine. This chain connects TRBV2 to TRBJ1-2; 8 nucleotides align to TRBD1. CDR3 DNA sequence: TGTGCCAGCAGCCTGACAGGGGACTATGGCTACACCTTC. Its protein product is CASSLTGDYGYTF. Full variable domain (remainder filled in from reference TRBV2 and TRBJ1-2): EPEVTQTPSHQVTQMGQEVILRCVPISNHLYFYWYRQILGQKVEFLVSFYNNEISEKSEIFDDQFSVERPDGSNFTLKIRSTKLEDSAMYFCASSLTGDYGYTFGSGTRLTVV.